Listed here are 21 T cell receptor beta chains from one sample, sequenced in a study of blood T cells in healthy people across ages. A second PCR of about 7 to 12 cycles used a sample-barcoded 5' primer and a J-beta primer mix. TCRdb used MiXCR to reprocess the 5' RACE reads, holding one entry per CDR3 protein. The sample includes under 1,100,000 distinct CDR3 sequences, approximately 26% of them seen just once. The same specimen was also included in a second study, on T cells of mothers and their children.

Sequencing was done on a sample of blood. The receptors derive from a girl aged 2-15 years in good health.

The chain employs TRBV5-6 and TRBJ2-7, with TRBD1 as a possible D gene (6 bases). The CDR3 runs to 14 residues. Germline V gene sequence: CDR1 SGHDT, CDR2 YYEEEE. Trimming cost V 2 bases and J 2 bases, with 11 bases left between them. The CDR3 DNA reads as TGTGCCAGCAGCTTTACAGGGATCGCCTACGAGCAGTACTTC. It codes for CASSFTGIAYEQYF.

This clonotype was observed a few times. As DNA, the CDR3 is TGTGCCAGCAGTGCTCATAGCGGGAGCTCCTACAATGAGCAGTTCTTC. The encoded protein is CASSAHSGSSYNEQFF. V gene TRBV25-1 combines with J gene TRBJ2-1; 9 nucleotides line up with TRBD2. The ends lost 4 bases at V and 0 bases at J; junction bases unmatched: 4. Germline CDR1 MGHDK, CDR2 SYGVNS. The CDR3 is 16 residues long.

J is TRBJ2-5 and V is TRBV10-3; 9 bases line up with TRBD2. The CDR3 runs to 14 residues. The trim removed 7 bases at V and 5 bases at J, leaving 8 bases unmatched. CDR1 ENHRY and CDR2 SYGVKD come from the germline V gene. The CDR3 loop is CAIKIKREAETQYF. The CDR3 DNA reads TGTGCCATCAAGATTAAGCGGGAGGCGGAGACCCAGTACTTC.

CDR3 residues: CSVVDRGIETQYF. The CDR3 region has the DNA TGCAGCGTTGTGGACAGGGGAATAGAGACCCAGTACTTC. The chain employs TRBV29-1 and TRBJ2-5, with 9 positions matching TRBD1. The CDR3 covers 13 residues. V dropped 4 bases and J dropped 4; count of bases not matched to a gene: 4. Germline values: CDR1 SQVTM, CDR2 ANQGSEA.

The sample holds a few counts of this clonotype. The chain combines TRBV29-1 with TRBJ1-2, with D uncertain. CDR1 is SQVTM and CDR2 is ANQGSEA in the germline V gene. This CDR3 contains 11 residues. V was clipped by 4 bases and J by 5 bases, with 8 bases between them. The CDR3 nucleotides read TGCAGCGTTGTCCTTCTATATGGCTACACCTTC. Amino acid sequence: CSVVLLYGYTF.

Regarding this clonotype: Germline is not matched at one junction end, which may reflect a read error. The gene calls are TRBV7-2 and TRBJ2-2; possibly TRBD1 for D (6 bases). The CDR3 loop spans 14 amino acids. The V gene's germline CDR1 is SGHTA and CDR2 FQGNSA. CDR3 DNA sequence: TGTGCCAACAGCCAGACAGGGAACACCGGGGAGCTGTTTTTT. Translating gives CANSQTGNTGELFF.

J is TRBJ1-1 and V is TRBV20-1, with 10 positions matching TRBD1. This CDR3 spans 13 amino acids. In germline, CDR1 is DFQATT, CDR2 SNEGSKA (reference sequence). With V trimmed by 6 bases and J by 5 bases, 6 bases remained unmatched. Here the CDR3 DNA reads TGCAGTGCGATCGGACAGGGGGGGACTGAAGCTTTCTTT. It translates to CSAIGQGGTEAFF.

The chain joins TRBV12-3 or TRBV12-4 to TRBJ2-1, with 10 positions matching TRBD2. J gave up 16 bases and V 7 bases, and 7 bases lay outside the gene matches. The CDR3 has 11 amino acids. Written as DNA, the CDR3 is TGTGCCAGCACTAGCGGGGGCGAGAAATTCTTC. Amino acid sequence: CASTSGGEKFF.

V is TRBV12-3 or TRBV12-4 and J is TRBJ2-7; 8 bases match TRBD1. This CDR3 has 15 residues. Trimming took 5 bases from V and 2 from J; bases not matched to a gene: 8. The CDR3 DNA follows: TGTGCCAGCAGTACAATCAAGGACAGGGCCTACGAGCAGTACTTC. It encodes CASSTIKDRAYEQYF.

This clonotype was seen a few times. The chain has TRBV28 and TRBJ1-3; TRBD1 might be the D (6 bases). The CDR3 totals 13 residues. Germline V lookup: CDR1 MDHEN, CDR2 SYDVKM. The ends were cut back, 6 bases at V and 8 bases at J, with 14 bases in the middle. CDR3 coding DNA: TGTGCCAGCAGACGGGTGGGGGGCCACACCATATATTTT. Translation: CASRRVGGHTIYF.

The table lists this clonotype with a few counts. The chain couples TRBV9 to TRBJ2-2; tentative D call: TRBD1 (5 bases). CDR3 length equals 14 residues. Germline loops: CDR1 SGDLS, CDR2 YYNGEE. Trimming took 4 bases from V and 6 from J, leaving 13 bases between them. Here the CDR3 DNA reads TGTGCCAGCAGCCCCCTCCAGGGTCCCGGGGAGCTGTTTTTT. Amino acids: CASSPLQGPGELFF.

The chain joins TRBV4-1 to TRBJ2-1; D uncertain. Germline-derived CDR1 and CDR2 are MGHRA and YSYEKL. This CDR3 comprises 13 residues. V dropped 0 bases and J dropped 8 bases, with 8 bases sitting between them. CDR3 loop: CASSQDHQDEQFF. DNA of the CDR3: TGCGCCAGCAGCCAAGATCACCAGGATGAGCAGTTCTTC.

The chain couples TRBV7-9 to TRBJ2-5; a weak D match, TRBD2 (6 bases). CDR1 and CDR2 (germline): SEHNR, FQNEAQ (reference sequence). The CDR3 has 16 residues. V gave up 5 bases and J gave up 4 bases, with 20 bases separating them. As DNA, the CDR3 is TGTGCCAGCAGCACGACCTGGGGAGGTGGAAGAGAGACCCAGTACTTC. Translating it yields CASSTTWGGGRETQYF.

A remark on this clonotype: The junction differs from germline at one of its ends, possibly a read error. This chain uses TRBV5-6 with TRBJ2-3, with unresolved D. The CDR3 is 13 residues long. Germline CDR1 SGHDT, CDR2 YYEEEE. This chain's CDR3 is CASSGIYEDTQCF. CDR3 nucleotide sequence: TGTGCCAGCAGCGGAATCTATGAAGATACGCAGTGTTTT.

This rearrangement joins TRBV6-1 to TRBJ2-7; D is unclear. Looked up from germline, CDR1 is MNHNS and CDR2 is SASEGT. V was pared by 3 bases and J by 3 bases, with 9 bases between. The CDR3 length is 13 residues. CDR3: CASSDLRSYEQYF. CDR3 DNA: TGTGCCAGCAGTGACCTAAGAAGCTACGAGCAGTACTTC.

This clonotype was seen a few times. The chain has TRBV20-1 and TRBJ1-6; tentative D call: TRBD1 (5 bases). Trimming cost V 6 bases and J 5 bases, with 11 bases left between them. Germline CDR1 and CDR2: DFQATT and SNEGSKA (reference sequence). This CDR3 is built from 13 residues. CDR3 bases: TGCAGTGCCGTAGGGGAAAATAATTCACCCCTCCACTTT. Translated, it gives CSAVGENNSPLHF.

This clonotype was counted a few times. The chain uses TRBV6-6 and TRBJ2-1, with D perhaps matching TRBD1 (6 bases). The V end lost 0 bases, the J end lost 3 bases, and 12 bases lay between the germline ends. CDR1 and CDR2 (germline): MNHNY, SVGAGI (reference sequence). The CDR3 is 16 residues long. The CDR3 DNA sequence: TGTGCCAGCAGTTACTCTGTCAGGGGTCTCTACAATGAGCAGTTCTTC. Translation gives CASSYSVRGLYNEQFF.

This clonotype was seen only a few times. V usage is TRBV10-3 and J usage is TRBJ2-3; tentative D call: TRBD2 (5 bases). Trimming stripped 8 bases from V and 4 bases from J, with 10 bases between. The length of the CDR3 is 12 residues. Germline V gives CDR1 ENHRY, CDR2 SYGVKD. CDR3 coding DNA: TGTGCCATCTCTAGCCTGCCAGATACGCAGTATTTT. Protein: CAISSLPDTQYF.

This clonotype was observed at least ten times. The V and J genes are TRBV14 and TRBJ1-2, with TRBD1 matching 8 bases. Germline lookup yields CDR1 SGHDN and CDR2 FVKESK. Germline trimming cut 4 bases from V and 2 bases from J; bases unmatched to any gene: 0. The CDR3 is made up of 13 amino acids. CDR3: CASSRDRNYGYTF. CDR3 nucleotide sequence: TGTGCCAGCAGCCGGGACAGGAACTATGGCTACACCTTC.

This clonotype has a handful of counts. For the CDR3, the DNA is TGCAGCTCACTCGGACAGGAGCCGAACACTGAAGCTTTCTTT. This gives the protein CSSLGQEPNTEAFF. The rearrangement links TRBV29-1 to TRBJ1-1; 7 nucleotides match TRBD1. Germline values: CDR1 SQVTM, CDR2 ANQGSEA. V lost 8 bases to trimming and J lost 1 base; unmatched junction nucleotides: 10. There are 14 residues in the CDR3.

V gene TRBV12-3 or TRBV12-4 combines with J gene TRBJ2-4; 7 nucleotides line up with TRBD2. Losses at the gene ends were 2 bases for V and 5 bases for J; bases not matched to a gene: 0. The CDR3 extends over 13 amino acids. CDR3 in amino acids: CASSLRGENIQYF. The CDR3 nucleotides are TGTGCCAGCAGTTTACGGGGGGAAAACATTCAGTACTTC.